This T cell receptor beta chain was identified in a study of cytomegalovirus exposure and HLA in healthy donors. Germline V gene sequence: CDR1 MDHEN, CDR2 SYDVKM. The CDR3 sequence is 15 residues long. J was trimmed by 6 bases and V by 3 bases; bases with no gene match: 5. The PCR employed 60 Vbeta primers together with 13 Jbeta primers. The table came from immunoSEQ multiplex PCR; TCRdb's copy has only in-frame clones and leaves some out. This sample has about 140,000 clones; around four fifths occur once, and the top ten carry about 8.6%. Sample: PBMCs. The V gene is TRBV28, the J gene TRBJ2-1, with TRBD2 identical over 10 bases. The clonotype originates from a woman aged 45 to 65 in good health and CMV-seropositive. This chain's CDR3 is CASSFGTSEINEQFF. Written as DNA, the CDR3 is TGTGCCAGCAGTTTCGGGACTAGCGAAATCAATGAGCAGTTCTTC.